This entry concerns a single T cell receptor beta chain. Its antigen is not identified. Trimming removed 0 bases from V and 3 bases from J; junction bases left unmatched: 5. Germline lookup yields CDR1 SGHRS and CDR2 YFSETQ. The CDR3 totals 16 residues. This sample was included in a study of cytomegalovirus exposure and HLA in healthy donors. Study findings and constraints: Productive rates of about 87% or about 30% were seen for most TCR beta V segments in an earlier analysis. It has been reported that TCR beta sequences accurately predicted the HLA-A and HLA-B alleles of most subjects.

This PCR relied on a set of 60 Vbeta primers and 13 Jbeta primers. This table comes from immunoSEQ multiplex PCR, and its TCRdb copy is limited to in-frame clones, with some not included. Of 150,000 to 180,000 clones listed, 74% were seen once; the top ten hold 2% to 2.5%. The sequencing sample was made of PBMCs. The receptor was derived from a man younger than 40 in good health and CMV-seronegative. The chain employs TRBV5-1 and TRBJ2-5, with 10 bases that match TRBD2. Here the CDR3 DNA reads TGCGCCAGCAGCTTGGAGGCTAGCGGGGGAAAAGAGACCCAGTACTTC. It codes for CASSLEASGGKETQYF.